Shown below are 21 T cell receptor beta chains from a single sample sequenced in a study of Graves' ophthalmopathy and Graves' hyperthyroidism. Researchers took RNA transcripts and amplified TCR beta CDR3 regions from them. First-round RT-PCR employed HTBI primers, with a second-round multiplex PCR after it. Each CDR3 protein is one row after TCRdb ran MiXCR on the multiplex PCR reads. The data hold 350,000 to 450,000 distinct CDR3 sequences, with about 16% observed a single time. The material sequenced was peripheral blood. These receptor sequences come from a woman younger than 35 with Graves' ophthalmopathy.

This chain connects TRBV4-2 to TRBJ2-7; 9 bases are a match to TRBD2. In germline, CDR1 is LGHNA, CDR2 YNFKEQ. CDR3 length: 17 residues. J was trimmed by 2 bases and V by 2 bases; bases with no gene match: 10. For the CDR3, the DNA is TGTGCCAGCAGCCAACGCCGGACTAGCGAACTAACCTACGAGCAGTACTTC. This gives the protein CASSQRRTSELTYEQYF.

This clonotype has a count of ten or more. This chain links TRBV11-2 with TRBJ2-4, with 8 bases lining up with TRBD1. This CDR3 comprises 18 residues. After removal of 5 bases from V and 0 bases from J, the junction contained 12 bases not matched to a gene. Germline lookup yields CDR1 SGHAT and CDR2 FQNNGV. The CDR3 protein is CASSSSGTGKLAKNIQYF. The CDR3 DNA sequence: TGTGCCAGCAGCAGCTCCGGGACAGGCAAACTAGCCAAAAACATTCAGTACTTC.

The table lists this clonotype with many counts. The J gene is TRBJ1-2, the V gene TRBV7-9, with D unclear. Trimming took 5 bases from V and 0 from J, leaving 25 bases between them. The germline V gene encodes CDR1 SEHNR and CDR2 FQNEAQ (reference sequence). The CDR3 length is 19 residues. The CDR3 DNA follows: TGTGCCAGCAGCCCCGTTAAAGCATCCTCGATGAAGGCTAACTATGGCTACACCTTC. It encodes CASSPVKASSMKANYGYTF.

There are many counts of this clonotype. The chain uses TRBV28 and TRBJ2-5; D tentatively fits TRBD1 or TRBD2 (6 bases each). Looked up from germline, CDR1 is MDHEN and CDR2 is SYDVKM. The CDR3 covers 19 residues. The V gene lost 3 bases and the J gene lost 1 base, with 24 bases spanning the gap. In DNA, the CDR3 is TGTGCCAGCAGTTTTTCCCCTTTCGGGGGCAGATCTTCCCAAGAGACCCAGTACTTC. It encodes CASSFSPFGGRSSQETQYF.

This clonotype showed up many times. The rearrangement joins TRBV18 to TRBJ2-3; no definite D call. Germline CDR1 KGHSH, CDR2 LQKENI. The V end was cut by 1 base, the J end by 2 bases, with 4 bases between. The CDR3 covers 13 residues. The CDR3 nucleotides read TGTGCCAGCTCACCACGGTTCACAGATACGCAGTATTTT. Translating it yields CASSPRFTDTQYF.

This clonotype appeared many times. The V and J genes are TRBV6-2 or TRBV6-3 and TRBJ1-6; D gene ambiguous. V was pared by 5 bases and J by 6 bases, with 11 bases between. Germline V gene sequence: CDR1 MNHEY, CDR2 SVGEGT. There are 14 residues in the CDR3. The CDR3 bases are TGTGCCAGCAGTCTGACATGGTCTAATTCACCCCTCCACTTT. This gives the protein CASSLTWSNSPLHF.

Many counts were recorded for this clonotype. The chain links TRBV20-1 to TRBJ2-7; possibly TRBD2 for D (5 bases). V lost 2 bases and J lost 4, with 15 bases in between. Germline V gene data show CDR1 as DFQATT and CDR2 as SNEGSKA (reference sequence). The CDR3 is made up of 14 amino acids. In nucleotides, the CDR3 is TGCAGTGCTAGACGGGAACTCCCCCCGTACGAGCAGTACTTC. Encoded protein: CSARRELPPYEQYF.

In its sample, this clonotype was seen many times. J is TRBJ2-2 and V is TRBV5-1; D not certain. V lost 6 bases and J lost 6, with 9 bases in between. The CDR3 has 12 residues. Germline V CDR1 and CDR2: SGHRS, YFSETQ. This chain's CDR3 is CASTPRPGELFF. In DNA, the CDR3 is TGCGCCAGCACCCCTAGGCCCGGGGAGCTGTTTTTT.

This clonotype was seen a few times. V gene TRBV2 combines with J gene TRBJ2-7; either TRBD1 or TRBD2 may fit D (5 bases each). V shed 4 bases and J shed 4 bases, with 8 bases lying between them. The CDR3 loop spans 12 amino acids. The germline V gene encodes CDR1 SNHLY and CDR2 FYNNEI. The CDR3: CASSGDAYEQYF. Written as DNA, the CDR3 is TGTGCCAGCAGTGGGGACGCATACGAGCAGTACTTC. Combining the CDR3 with reference TRBV2 and TRBJ2-7 gives the whole variable domain EPEVTQTPSHQVTQMGQEVILRCVPISNHLYFYWYRQILGQKVEFLVSFYNNEISEKSEIFDDQFSVERPDGSNFTLKIRSTKLEDSAMYFCASSGDAYEQYFGPGTRLTVT.

The gene calls are TRBV28 and TRBJ2-5; TRBD2 matches 8 bases. The CDR3 is 16 residues long. Looked up from germline, CDR1 is MDHEN and CDR2 is SYDVKM. Unmatched junction bases numbered 5, after V lost 1 base and J lost 1 base. The CDR3 DNA is TGTGCCAGCAGTTTATATGCAGCGGGAGCCCAAGAGACCCAGTACTTC. This translates into CASSLYAAGAQETQYF.

CDR3 loop: CASSYSGQGATIKQYF. DNA for the CDR3: TGTGCCAGCAGTTACTCTGGACAGGGGGCAACCATTAAGCAGTACTTC. V gene TRBV6-5 combines with J gene TRBJ2-7, with 11 positions matching TRBD1. This CDR3 region has 16 residues. In germline, CDR1 is MNHEY, CDR2 SVGAGI. With 0 bases clipped from V and 8 bases from J, the junction kept 9 bases outside the gene matches.

This clonotype has a count of ten or more. The chain carries TRBV6-2 or TRBV6-3 and TRBJ1-5; D perhaps matches TRBD1 (6 bases). Germline CDR1 MNHEY, CDR2 SVGEGT. CDR3 length equals 17 residues. V gave up 4 bases and J gave up 0 bases, with 16 bases separating them. The DNA of the CDR3 is TGTGCCAGCAGTTGGGCCCGGACAGAACCTAGCAATCAGCCCCAGCATTTT. This translates into CASSWARTEPSNQPQHF.

There are many counts of this clonotype. The chain employs TRBV12-3 or TRBV12-4 and TRBJ2-6; TRBD1 agrees at 7 bases. Trimming took 5 bases from V and 1 from J; bases not matched to a gene: 8. This CDR3 comprises 17 residues. This chain's CDR3 is CASSPDRAPSGANVLTF. The CDR3 region has the DNA TGTGCCAGCAGTCCCGACAGGGCACCTTCTGGGGCCAACGTCCTGACTTTC.

This clonotype was picked up many times. V is TRBV7-2 and J is TRBJ2-7; D may be TRBD2 (5 bases). Looked up from germline, CDR1 is SGHTA and CDR2 is FQGNSA. The CDR3 runs 14 residues. Trimming removed 0 bases from V and 2 bases from J, with 8 bases in between. In nucleotides, the CDR3 is TGTGCCAGCAGCTTAGCGGGGAGAACCTACGAGCAGTACTTC. Translation: CASSLAGRTYEQYF.

J is TRBJ1-2 and V is TRBV6-4; TRBD1 matches 8 bases. This CDR3 comprises 17 residues. The V gene's germline CDR1 is MRHNA and CDR2 SNTAGT. The V gene end was trimmed by 5 bases and the J gene end by 3 bases; junction bases not matched to a gene: 14. CDR3 sequence (DNA): TGTGCCAGCAGTAACCAACTCCGGGACAGGATTCACTATGGCTACACCTTC. Encoded protein: CASSNQLRDRIHYGYTF.

This clonotype was seen many times. V and J are TRBV12-3 or TRBV12-4 and TRBJ2-7; 9 positions agree with TRBD1. The CDR3 length is 12 residues. Germline trimming cut 6 bases from V and 12 bases from J; bases unmatched to any gene: 9. The CDR3 loop reads CASSSGTGPRYF. For the CDR3, the DNA is TGTGCCAGCAGCAGTGGGACAGGGCCTCGGTACTTC.

This clonotype was observed at least ten times. The CDR3, as DNA: TGTGCCAGCAGTTTAAGGGCAGGAGTCATGAACACTGAAGCTTTCTTT. Amino acids: CASSLRAGVMNTEAFF. This chain uses TRBV12-3 or TRBV12-4 with TRBJ1-1, with D unresolved. The CDR3 covers 16 residues. V was cut by 2 bases and J by 0 bases, with 13 bases left in between.

This clonotype appeared many times. Here the CDR3 DNA reads TGTGCCAGCAGTTGCTCCGGGACTAGCGGTACCTACGAGCAGTACTTC. Residues: CASSCSGTSGTYEQYF. This chain connects TRBV6-5 to TRBJ2-7; 11 bases align to TRBD2. J lost 2 bases, V lost 4 bases, and 7 bases had no gene match. The germline V gene has CDR1 MNHEY and CDR2 SVGAGI. The CDR3 loop spans 16 amino acids.

The table lists this clonotype with many counts. Here the CDR3 DNA reads TGTGCCAGCAGTTACCCTAGCGGGAGGCTCTCCTACGAGCAGTACTTC. Its translation: CASSYPSGRLSYEQYF. The chain uses TRBV6-2 or TRBV6-3 and TRBJ2-7, with TRBD2 matching 11 bases. J was trimmed by 0 bases and V by 2 bases; bases with no gene match: 3. Germline loops: CDR1 MNHEY, CDR2 SVGEGT. This CDR3 spans 16 amino acids.

The V call is TRBV6-2 or TRBV6-3, the J call TRBJ2-7, with D possibly matching TRBD1 (6 bases). Germline lookup yields CDR1 MNHEY and CDR2 SVGEGT. Trimming stripped 6 bases from V and 6 bases from J, with 15 bases between. This CDR3 contains 13 residues. As DNA, the CDR3 is TGTGCCAGCAGGGGGGCTGGGAGTTCCGAGCAGTACTTC. Its protein product is CASRGAGSSEQYF.

This clonotype was counted at least ten times. The chain links TRBV6-4 to TRBJ1-5; D remains unclear. V was cut by 2 bases and J by 1 base, with 15 bases left in between. Germline-derived CDR1 and CDR2 are MRHNA and SNTAGT. The CDR3 has 17 amino acids. CDR3 loop: CASSDEGSLVSNQPQHF. CDR3 in DNA: TGTGCCAGCAGTGACGAGGGATCCCTTGTAAGCAATCAGCCCCAGCATTTT.